A single sample is the source of the 22 T cell receptor beta chains below, sequenced in a study of molecular identifiers for immune sequencing clone quantification. Using its own MiXCR run on the PCR reads, TCRdb lists one record per CDR3 protein. Here the sample spans about 640,000 distinct CDR3 sequences, just under 20% being singletons. Sequencing was done on a sample of naive CD8+ T cells from blood, with Jurkat cell RNA spiked in. Specified subset: FACS-sorted CD8+CD4-CCR7+CD45RA+ naive T cells. These receptors all come from a human donor in good health. Some libraries in this study had Jurkat cell RNA spiked in.

This sequence joins TRBV29-1 and TRBJ1-5, with D uncertain. The length of the CDR3 is 14 residues. V was clipped by 0 bases and J by 3 bases, with 9 bases between them. Germline lookup yields CDR1 SQVTM and CDR2 ANQGSEA. CDR3 DNA sequence: TGCAGCGTTGAAGAGGTAAGGTACAATCAGCCCCAGCATTTT. Encoded protein: CSVEEVRYNQPQHF.

This sequence joins TRBV19 and TRBJ2-1, with D possibly being TRBD1 (6 bases). Germline-derived CDR1 and CDR2 are LNHDA and SQIVND (reference sequence). The CDR3 contains 18 residues. Between the trimmed V and J ends, which lost 3 bases and 5 bases, there was a span of 23 bases. Here the CDR3 DNA reads TGTGCCAGTAGTATGCCCTGGACAGTACGCGGCATGGACAATGAGCAGTTCTTC. It encodes CASSMPWTVRGMDNEQFF.

As concerns this clonotype: With a much larger clone just one base away, this may be a read error. J is TRBJ2-3 and V is TRBV10-3; D not resolved. CDR1 ENHRY and CDR2 SYGVKD come from the germline V gene. Trimming cost V 2 bases and J 2 bases, with 11 bases left between them. CDR3 size: 15 residues. The CDR3 sequence: CAISEPNAFTDTQYF. Here the CDR3 DNA reads TGTGCCATCAGTGAGCCAAACGCCTTCACAGATACGCAGTATTTT.

The chain couples TRBV19 to TRBJ2-7, with D perhaps matching TRBD1 (5 bases). The V end was cut by 6 bases, the J end by 5 bases, with 14 bases between. CDR1 is LNHDA, CDR2 SQIVND, per germline (reference sequence). This CDR3 contains 13 residues. This chain's CDR3 is CASSGPGLHEQYF. As DNA, the CDR3 is TGTGCCAGTAGCGGCCCAGGGCTGCACGAGCAGTACTTC.

This clonotype has more than one count but fewer than ten. The rearrangement uses TRBV28 and TRBJ2-7; 10 bases match TRBD2. The V gene's germline CDR1 is MDHEN and CDR2 SYDVKM. The V gene end was trimmed by 3 bases and the J gene end by 3 bases; junction bases not matched to a gene: 8. The CDR3 extends over 16 amino acids. The CDR3 spells CASSLELAGGNYEQYF. DNA for the CDR3: TGTGCCAGCAGTTTGGAATTAGCGGGAGGCAACTACGAGCAGTACTTC.

The table lists this clonotype with a few counts. The chain uses TRBV30 and TRBJ1-1, with D uncertain. CDR1 and CDR2 from the germline V gene are GTSNPN and SVGIG (reference sequence). Trimming left V 0 bases short and J 8 bases short, with 13 bases between. The CDR3 is 13 amino acids. The CDR3 spells CAWSVSRTTEAFF. As DNA, the CDR3 is TGTGCCTGGAGTGTATCTAGGACCACCGAAGCTTTCTTT. The full variable domain, in which reference TRBV30 and TRBJ1-1 provide the parts outside the CDR3, is SQTIHQWPATLVQPVGSPLSLECTVEGTSNPNLYWYRQAAGRGLQLLFYSVGIGQISSEVPQNLSASRPQDRQFILSSKKLLLSDSGFYLCAWSVSRTTEAFFGQGTRLTVV.

The chain recombines TRBV30 with TRBJ2-5, with D hard to call. Germline V lookup: CDR1 GTSNPN, CDR2 SVGIG (reference sequence). V gave up 5 bases and J gave up 5 bases, with 15 bases separating them. The CDR3 is made up of 13 amino acids. The DNA of the CDR3 is TGTGCCTGGTTTGTTGGCGGTCGGGAGACCCAGTACTTC. Its translation: CAWFVGGRETQYF.

Only a few counts were recorded for this clonotype. The CDR3 nucleotides read TGTGCCAGCAGCTGGACTAGCTACAATGAGCAGTTCTTC. Protein: CASSWTSYNEQFF. The chain is built from TRBV11-2 and TRBJ2-1; TRBD2 aligns across 7 bases. The ends lost 4 bases at V and 3 bases at J; junction bases unmatched: 0. The CDR3 runs 13 residues. CDR1 is SGHAT and CDR2 is FQNNGV in the germline V gene.

In its sample, this clonotype was seen a few times. V usage is TRBV29-1 and J usage is TRBJ2-1; 10 positions agree with TRBD2. The length of the CDR3 is 17 residues. V dropped 0 bases and J dropped 9; count of bases not matched to a gene: 14. Germline lookup yields CDR1 SQVTM and CDR2 ANQGSEA. For the CDR3, the DNA is TGCAGCGTTGAAGATCCGGTTGGGAGCGGGGGGGTATTTGAGCAGTTCTTC. Encoded protein: CSVEDPVGSGGVFEQFF.

In its sample, this clonotype was seen a few times. The chain is built from TRBV7-2 and TRBJ2-7; unclear D gene. Germline assignment: CDR1 SGHTA and CDR2 FQGNSA. V was trimmed by 3 bases and J by 1 base, leaving 10 bases between them. This CDR3 has 14 amino acids. Written as DNA, the CDR3 is TGTGCCAGCAGCTTTCAGGTCGTGTCCTACGAGCAGTACTTC. Translating gives CASSFQVVSYEQYF.

Many counts were recorded for this clonotype. The gene calls are TRBV27 and TRBJ2-7; 13 bases match TRBD2. This CDR3 is 17 amino acids long. V lost 5 bases, J lost 2 bases, and 9 bases stayed unmatched. Per the germline V gene, CDR1 is MNHEY and CDR2 is SMNVEV (reference sequence). In DNA, the CDR3 is TGTGCCAGCAGTCTGCACCACGGGACTAGCGGGACCTACGAGCAGTACTTC. This codes for CASSLHHGTSGTYEQYF.

As to this clonotype: A read error may be the cause here, since a much bigger clone is one base away. The J gene is TRBJ2-7, the V gene TRBV29-1; weak D call: TRBD2 (5 bases). Germline V gene data show CDR1 as SQVTM and CDR2 as ANQGSEA. The ends were cut back, 6 bases at V and 2 bases at J, with 17 bases in the middle. The CDR3 loop spans 14 amino acids. The CDR3 reads CSVVPGIYPYEQYF. The CDR3 DNA is TGCAGCGTAGTTCCCGGGATTTACCCCTACGAGCAGTACTTC.

This clonotype showed up many times. The chain has TRBV30 and TRBJ2-7; 10 bases map to TRBD1. The junction had 10 bases not matched to a gene; V was cut back by 4 bases and J by 7 bases. The germline CDR1 and CDR2 sequences are GTSNPN and SVGIG (reference sequence). The CDR3 runs to 14 residues. CDR3 region: CAWTDGTGAGEQYF. DNA of the CDR3: TGTGCCTGGACGGACGGGACAGGGGCTGGGGAGCAGTACTTC.

Ten or more counts support this clonotype. The gene calls are TRBV15 and TRBJ1-1; D gene uncertain. Trimming took off 1 base at V and 8 bases at J, with 17 bases between the two ends. Germline-derived CDR1 and CDR2 are LNHNV and YYDKDF (reference sequence). The CDR3 length is 15 residues. In DNA, the CDR3 is TGTGCCACCAGCAGAGTTGGGCTCGGTATCGGGGAAGCTTTCTTT. Translation: CATSRVGLGIGEAFF.

This clonotype has only a few counts. This sequence joins TRBV4-3 and TRBJ1-1; 7 nucleotides match TRBD1. V gave up 1 base and J gave up 0 bases; unmatched junction bases: 5. Germline V gives CDR1 LGHNA, CDR2 YSLEER. The CDR3 length is 16 residues. CDR3 nucleotides: TGCGCCAGCAGCCAAGGAGGGACAGACTTGAACACTGAAGCTTTCTTT. Amino acids: CASSQGGTDLNTEAFF.

The rearrangement links TRBV19 to TRBJ1-1, with D possibly TRBD1 on 5 matching bases. CDR1 is LNHDA, CDR2 SQIVND, per germline (reference sequence). The length of the CDR3 is 15 residues. V lost 1 base and J 6 bases, leaving 15 bases between the germline ends. The CDR3 coding sequence is TGTGCCAGTAGTATAGCCGGCAGGGCTGTCGCTGAAGCTTTCTTT. Residues: CASSIAGRAVAEAFF. Full variable domain (missing parts from reference TRBV19 and TRBJ1-1): DGGITQSPKYLFRKEGQNVTLSCEQNLNHDAMYWYRQDPGQGLRLIYYSQIVNDFQKGDIAEGYSVSREKKESFPLTVTSAQKNPTAFYLCASSIAGRAVAEAFFGQGTRLTVV.

Concerning this clonotype: With a much larger clone just one base away, this may be a read error. This chain joins TRBV2 and TRBJ1-1; weak D call: TRBD1 (5 bases). Germline assignment: CDR1 SNHLY and CDR2 FYNNEI. Trimming removed 11 bases at V and 3 bases at J, with 16 bases between. The CDR3 length is 13 residues. The CDR3 sequence is CAGEVFRDTEAFF. CDR3 sequence (DNA): TGTGCCGGCGAAGTTTTCAGGGACACTGAAGCTTTCTTT.

This clonotype has at least ten counts. The chain links TRBV19 to TRBJ1-1; D may be TRBD1 (5 bases). CDR1 is LNHDA and CDR2 is SQIVND in the germline V gene (reference sequence). The CDR3 has 14 amino acids. Trimming shortened V by 2 bases and J by 3 bases, and 10 bases separated the two germline ends. For the CDR3, the DNA is TGTGCCAGTAGTATAAAACAGGAGGACACTGAAGCTTTCTTT. Encoded protein: CASSIKQEDTEAFF.

This clonotype has only a few counts. Germline and junction disagree at one end, which may indicate a read error. The J gene is TRBJ2-3, the V gene TRBV12-3 or TRBV12-4; D is ambiguous. This CDR3 is 14 amino acids long. The CDR3 protein is CASSLGWSTDAQYF. In DNA form, the CDR3 reads TGTGCCAGCAGTTTAGGCTGGTCCACAGATGCGCAGTATTTT.

This clonotype was observed at least ten times. The chain joins TRBV20-1 to TRBJ2-5; the match to TRBD2 covers 14 bases. V shed 6 bases and J 4 bases; nucleotides not matched to a gene: 16. CDR3 size: 18 residues. Germline lookup yields CDR1 DFQATT and CDR2 SNEGSKA (reference sequence). CDR3 in amino acids: CSATTGLAGAVVRETQYF. The CDR3 nucleotides are TGCAGTGCCACCACGGGACTAGCGGGGGCCGTGGTACGAGAGACCCAGTACTTC.

This clonotype was detected ten times or more. The chain couples TRBV7-2 to TRBJ1-1, with TRBD1 as a possible D gene (6 bases). With 5 bases removed from V and 3 bases from J, the gap between germline ends came to 16 bases. The CDR3 extends over 15 amino acids. Germline V lookup: CDR1 SGHTA, CDR2 FQGNSA. CDR3 protein: CASSLDSAEYTEAFF. The CDR3, as DNA: TGTGCCAGCAGCCTGGACAGCGCTGAGTACACTGAAGCTTTCTTT.

The gene calls are TRBV24-1 and TRBJ1-2; TRBD1 matches 9 bases. V was pared by 4 bases and J by 6 bases, with 2 bases of the junction left unmatched. The length of the CDR3 is 13 residues. Germline V gene lookup returns CDR1 KGHDR and CDR2 SFDVKD. CDR3 DNA: TGTGCCACCAGTGAAGGACAGGGGAATGGCTACACCTTC. Protein sequence: CATSEGQGNGYTF.